This TCR beta chain emerged from a study of cytomegalovirus exposure and HLA in healthy donors. Both 60 Vbeta primers and 13 Jbeta primers went into the PCR. The method was immunoSEQ multiplex PCR; TCRdb's version includes in-frame clones alone and lacks a portion of them. The sample's table shows some 180,000 clones. Germline loops: CDR1 SGHNT, CDR2 YENEEA. V lost 3 bases, J lost 5 bases, and 7 bases stayed unmatched. The CDR3 runs 15 residues. This receptor was identified in a man aged 30-40 years in good health and CMV-seronegative. The chain couples TRBV11-3 to TRBJ2-7; 10 bases are shared with TRBD1. Sequencing used PBMCs. This CDR3 is CASSFRLGTGDEQYF. CDR3 nucleotide sequence: TGTGCCAGCAGCTTCCGCTTAGGGACAGGGGACGAGCAGTACTTC.